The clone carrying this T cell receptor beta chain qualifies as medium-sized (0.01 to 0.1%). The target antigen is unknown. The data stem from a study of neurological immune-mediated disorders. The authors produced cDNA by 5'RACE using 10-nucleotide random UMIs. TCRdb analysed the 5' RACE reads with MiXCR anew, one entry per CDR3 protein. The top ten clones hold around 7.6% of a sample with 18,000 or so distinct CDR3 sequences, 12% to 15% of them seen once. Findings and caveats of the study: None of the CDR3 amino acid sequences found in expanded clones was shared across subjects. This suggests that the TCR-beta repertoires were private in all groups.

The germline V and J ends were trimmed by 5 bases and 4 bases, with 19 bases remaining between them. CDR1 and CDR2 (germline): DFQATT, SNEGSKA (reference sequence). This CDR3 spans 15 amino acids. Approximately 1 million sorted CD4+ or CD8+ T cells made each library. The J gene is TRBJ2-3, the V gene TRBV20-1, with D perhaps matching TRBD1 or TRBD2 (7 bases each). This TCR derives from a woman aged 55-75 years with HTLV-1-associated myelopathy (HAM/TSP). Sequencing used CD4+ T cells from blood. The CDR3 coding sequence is TGCAGTGCTCCCCCTCAGGGGGGGCCCGCAGATACGCAGTATTTT. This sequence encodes CSAPPQGGPADTQYF.